This entry lists 8 T cell receptor beta chains sequenced from one sample in a study of cytomegalovirus exposure and HLA in healthy donors. The PCR used 60 Vbeta and 13 Jbeta primers. Method: immunoSEQ multiplex PCR; TCRdb's copy keeps in-frame clones and lacks some. There are over 150,000 clones in the sample, with around 0.74% held by the top ten. The sequenced sample consisted of PBMCs. The source is a boy between 5 and 17 years old in good health and CMV-seronegative.

V usage is TRBV6-1 and J usage is TRBJ1-6; D call uncertain. Germline CDR1 reads MNHNS; CDR2 reads SASEGT. The V end lost 4 bases, the J end lost 8 bases, and 15 bases lay between the germline ends. The CDR3 loop spans 15 amino acids. Written as DNA, the CDR3 is TGTGCCAGCAGTGCCTATTTTGGGAGTGATTCACCCCTCCACTTT. This translates into CASSAYFGSDSPLHF.

This sequence joins TRBV6-5 and TRBJ1-2; 8 bases map to TRBD1. The CDR3 length is 13 residues. The germline gives CDR1 MNHEY, CDR2 SVGAGI. V trimming: 6 bases; J trimming: 7 bases; junction bases outside the gene matches: 7. CDR3 sequence (DNA): TGTGCCAGCAGCTCTCCCGGGACAGGTGGCTACACCTTC. Translated, it gives CASSSPGTGGYTF.

The chain uses TRBV21-1 and TRBJ1-1. TRBV21-1 is noted as a pseudogene. The CDR3 runs 15 residues. For the CDR3, the DNA is TGTGCCAGCAGCCTAAGGGGAGGCTTGAACACTGAAGCTTTCTTT. It is translated as CASSLRGGLNTEAFF.

This sequence joins TRBV15 and TRBJ2-7, with 9 bases matching TRBD1. Germline CDR1 reads LNHNV; CDR2 reads YYDKDF (reference sequence). The CDR3 runs to 17 residues. Trimming at V came to 5 bases and at J to 3 bases, leaving 14 bases not matched to a gene. As DNA, the CDR3 is TGTGCCACCAGCGACGACTCCGGGACAGGGCAGTTCTACGAGCAGTACTTC. Protein sequence: CATSDDSGTGQFYEQYF.

The rearrangement uses TRBV27 and TRBJ1-1; D possibly corresponds to TRBD1 (6 bases). V lost 8 bases to trimming and J lost 5 bases, with 12 bases between them. The CDR3 is 12 residues long. CDR1 and CDR2 (germline): MNHEY, SMNVEV (reference sequence). CDR3 region: CASQGWDTEAFF. In nucleotides, the CDR3 is TGTGCCAGCCAGGGGTGGGATACTGAAGCTTTCTTT.

The chain joins TRBV27 to TRBJ2-7, with D perhaps TRBD1 (7 bases). Trimming removed 4 bases at V and 4 bases at J, with 17 bases between. Germline V gene lookup returns CDR1 MNHEY and CDR2 SMNVEV (reference sequence). The CDR3 runs to 15 residues. Here the CDR3 reads CASSSHGGQPYEQYF. In DNA form, the CDR3 reads TGTGCCAGCAGTTCTCACGGGGGACAGCCATACGAGCAGTACTTC.

Comment on this clone: The sample holds other DNA sequences that translate to the same CDR3. The V call is TRBV9, the J call TRBJ1-2; possible D gene TRBD1, 5 bases. The CDR3 is 13 amino acids. V lost 2 bases and J lost 4, with 9 bases in between. CDR1 is SGDLS and CDR2 is YYNGEE in the germline V gene. In nucleotides, the CDR3 is TGTGCCAGCAGCGTGGGGCAGGCCTATGGCTACACCTTC. It specifies CASSVGQAYGYTF.

The chain recombines TRBV20-1 with TRBJ2-3; D is perhaps TRBD2 (5 bases). The CDR3 contains 11 residues. Trimming cost V 5 bases and J 9 bases, with 12 bases left between them. From germline, CDR1 is DFQATT and CDR2 SNEGSKA (reference sequence). The CDR3 here is CSAEDYSTQYF. For the CDR3, the DNA is TGCAGTGCTGAAGACTATTCAACGCAGTATTTT.